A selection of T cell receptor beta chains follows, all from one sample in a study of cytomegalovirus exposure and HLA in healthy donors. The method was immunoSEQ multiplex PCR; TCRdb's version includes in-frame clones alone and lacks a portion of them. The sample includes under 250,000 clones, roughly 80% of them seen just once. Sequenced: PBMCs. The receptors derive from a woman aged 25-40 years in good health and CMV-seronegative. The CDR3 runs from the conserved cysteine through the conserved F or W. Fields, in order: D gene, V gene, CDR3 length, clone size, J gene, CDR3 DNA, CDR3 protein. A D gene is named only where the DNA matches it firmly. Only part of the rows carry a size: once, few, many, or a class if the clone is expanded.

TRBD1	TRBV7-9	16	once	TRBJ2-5	TGTGCCAGCAGCTTCGGGACAGGGAGGCCCCTGGAGACCCAGTACTTC	CASSFGTGRPLETQYF
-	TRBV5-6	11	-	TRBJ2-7	TGTGCCAGCACAAACAGGGCCGAGCAGTACTTC	CASTNRAEQYF
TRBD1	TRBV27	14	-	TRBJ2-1	TGTGCCAGCAGCGACCGACAGGGGGACAATGAGCAGTTCTTC	CASSDRQGDNEQFF
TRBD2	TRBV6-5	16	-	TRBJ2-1	TGTGCCAGCAGTTACTCGTTAGGGACGGGGGGGAATGAGCAGTTCTTC	CASSYSLGTGGNEQFF
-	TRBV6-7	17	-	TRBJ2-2	TGTGCCAGCAGTTACTCCCCACGCGGGACGAACACCGGGGAGCTGTTTTTT	CASSYSPRGTNTGELFF
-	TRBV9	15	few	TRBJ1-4	TGTGCCAGCAGCGTAGCTGAGGGGAGGGGTGAAAAACTGTTTTTT	CASSVAEGRGEKLFF
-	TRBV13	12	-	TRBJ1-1	TGTGCCAGCAGCGGACGGGACATAATGGCTTTCTTT	CASSGRDIMAFF
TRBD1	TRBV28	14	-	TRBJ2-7	TGTGCCAGCAGTTTGGGGACAGCTAACTACGAGCAGTACTTC	CASSLGTANYEQYF
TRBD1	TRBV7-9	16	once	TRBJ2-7	TGTGCCAGCAGCTCATGGCCGGGACAGGGCACCTACGAGCAGTACTTC	CASSSWPGQGTYEQYF
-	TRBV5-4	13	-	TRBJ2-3	TGTGCCAGCAGCTCAACAGAAACAGATACGCAGTATTTT	CASSSTETDTQYF
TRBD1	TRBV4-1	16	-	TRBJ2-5	TGCGCCAGCAGCCATGGGAGGACAGGGTTGGGGGAGACCCAGTACTTC	CASSHGRTGLGETQYF
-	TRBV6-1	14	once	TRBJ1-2	TGTGCCAGCAGTGAAGCAGGCACAGATTATGGCTACACCTTC	CASSEAGTDYGYTF
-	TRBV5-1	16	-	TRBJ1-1	TGCGCCAGCAGCCCCGGCGGCCTAAGAATGAACACTGAAGCTTTCTTT	CASSPGGLRMNTEAFF
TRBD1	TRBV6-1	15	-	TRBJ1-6	TGTGCCAGCAGTGCAGAGGACAGGGTCCGATCACCCCTCCACTTT	CASSAEDRVRSPLHF
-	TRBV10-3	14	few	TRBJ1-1	TGTGCCATCAGTGATTACAACCAGAACACTGAAGCTTTCTTT	CAISDYNQNTEAFF
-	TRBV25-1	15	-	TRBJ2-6	TGTGCCAGCAGTGACGGGGACTCTGGGGCCAACGTCCTGACTTTC	CASSDGDSGANVLTF
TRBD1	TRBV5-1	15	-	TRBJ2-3	TGCGCCAGCAGCTCCACAGGGGGCGGGGGAGATACGCAGTATTTT	CASSSTGGGGDTQYF
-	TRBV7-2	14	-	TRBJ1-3	TGTGCCAGCAGAAACAGGGTGGACGGAAACACCATATATTTT	CASRNRVDGNTIYF
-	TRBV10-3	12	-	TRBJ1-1	TGTGCCATCAGTGAATCGGGACTAGAAGCTTTCTTT	CAISESGLEAFF
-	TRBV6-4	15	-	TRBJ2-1	TGTGCCAGCAGTGACTCGCAGGGTAGTGGCAATGAGCAGTTCTTC	CASSDSQGSGNEQFF
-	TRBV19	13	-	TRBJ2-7	TGTGCCAGTAGTACAGGATTAACCTACGAGCAGTACTTC	CASSTGLTYEQYF
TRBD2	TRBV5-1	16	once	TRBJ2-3	TGCGCCAGCAGCTTGGAAGTCGGGGGGGGGCCTGATACGCAGTATTTT	CASSLEVGGGPDTQYF
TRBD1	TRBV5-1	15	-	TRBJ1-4	TGCGCCAGCAGCTTGGAGGGACAGGGGGCGGGGAAACTGTTTTTT	CASSLEGQGAGKLFF
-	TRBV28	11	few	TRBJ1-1	TGTGCCAGCATTCGGTTCACTGAAGCTTTCTTT	CASIRFTEAFF
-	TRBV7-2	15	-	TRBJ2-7	TGTGCCAGCAGCGGCGGGGCGGGCAGCCCCTACGAGCAGTACTTC	CASSGGAGSPYEQYF
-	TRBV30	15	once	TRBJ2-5	TGTGCCTGGAGTACCCTTTCCCCCGGGGTGGAGACCCAGTACTTC	CAWSTLSPGVETQYF
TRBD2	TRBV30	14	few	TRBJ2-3	TGTGCCTGGAGTGTACGGGGGGGCACAGATACGCAGTATTTT	CAWSVRGGTDTQYF
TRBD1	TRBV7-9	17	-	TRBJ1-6	TGTGCCAGCAGCTCGGGACAGGGGGCGTCCTATAATTCACCCCTCCACTTT	CASSSGQGASYNSPLHF
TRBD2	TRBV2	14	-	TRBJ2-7	TGTGCCAGCAGTTTCTACGGGGGGTCCTACGAGCAGTACTTC	CASSFYGGSYEQYF
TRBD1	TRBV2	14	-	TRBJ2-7	TGTGCCAGCAGACACCGGGACAGGCCATACGAGCAGTACTTC	CASRHRDRPYEQYF
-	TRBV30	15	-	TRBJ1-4	TGTGCCTGGAGTAAAACCCCGGGATTTAATGAAAAACTGTTTTTT	CAWSKTPGFNEKLFF
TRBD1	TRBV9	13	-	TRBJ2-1	TGTGCCAGCAGCGTGGGACAGAACAATGAGCAGTTCTTC	CASSVGQNNEQFF
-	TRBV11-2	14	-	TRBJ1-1	TGTGCCAGCAGCTTGGGCCCCGAAAACACTGAAGCTTTCTTT	CASSLGPENTEAFF
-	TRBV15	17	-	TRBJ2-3	TGTGCCACCAGCAGAGGGGGGTTCGGGGGAAACACAGATACGCAGTATTTT	CATSRGGFGGNTDTQYF
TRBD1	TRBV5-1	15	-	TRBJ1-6	TGCGCCAGCAGCTTGGCACAGGGGGGATCTTCACCCCTCCACTTT	CASSLAQGGSSPLHF
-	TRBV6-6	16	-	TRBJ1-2	TGTGCCGGCAGTTACACACGGGGTGGCTCTTCCTATGGCTACACCTTC	CAGSYTRGGSSYGYTF
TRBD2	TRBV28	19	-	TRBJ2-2	TGTGCCAGCAGTTCTGCCCCCAAGATTAGCGGGTATGGTACCGGGGAGCTGTTTTTT	CASSSAPKISGYGTGELFF
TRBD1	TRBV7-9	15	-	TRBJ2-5	TGTGCCAGCAGCGACCCAGGGGGCGGCGGGGAGACCCAGTACTTC	CASSDPGGGGETQYF
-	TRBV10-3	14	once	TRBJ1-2	TGTGCCATCAGTGAAGATGACAGGAACTATGGCTACCCCTTC	CAISEDDRNYGYPF